The clone carrying this T cell receptor (beta chain) was detected a few times. The antigen remains unidentified. The sample comes from a study of early T cells in non-severe SARS-CoV-2 infection. Study information: The sequenced material was bulk RNA from unsorted whole blood, and its chains were unpaired. The study's findings and limits: VDJdb-based matching was biased toward anti-spike CD8 responses and missed private and CD4 specificities.

Unique molecular identifiers were affixed to single, distinct cDNA molecules. TCRdb redid the calling of the 5' RACE reads with MiXCR, one entry per CDR3 protein. This repertoire shows tens of thousands of distinct CDR3 sequences, about 9% found once; its top ten account for 5.9%. Trimming removed 7 bases at V and 4 bases at J, with 7 bases between. This CDR3 region has 11 residues. The source of this sequence is an adult who was a healthcare worker with PCR-confirmed SARS-CoV-2 infection or an uninfected control (not recorded which). What was sequenced was whole blood. The gene calls are TRBV12-3 or TRBV12-4 and TRBJ1-1; D is perhaps TRBD1 (5 bases). The CDR3, as DNA: TGTGCCAGCATCGGGGGCACTGAAGCTTTCTTT. Translated, it gives CASIGGTEAFF.